A selection of T cell receptor beta chains follows, all from one sample in a study of cytomegalovirus exposure and HLA in healthy donors. Produced via immunoSEQ multiplex PCR; TCRdb's table is partial and in-frame only. The sample lists around 100,000 clones, roughly 70% seen once, with roughly 10% in the top ten. The material sequenced was PBMCs. These receptors all come from a man aged 35 to 55 in good health and CMV-seropositive. Each CDR3 is given with its conserved first and last residue. D genes are given only for firm matches. Only part of the rows carry a size: once, few, many, or a class if the clone is expanded.

TRBD2	TRBV2	-	TRBJ2-5	CASGLAGVETQYF	TGTGCCAGTGGACTAGCGGGAGTGGAGACCCAGTACTTC
-	TRBV28	-	TRBJ1-5	CASSMGGDFDQPQHF	TGTGCCAGCAGTATGGGGGGGGACTTTGATCAGCCCCAGCATTTT
-	TRBV7-9	-	TRBJ2-3	CASSQQVSTDTQYF	TGTGCCAGCAGCCAACAGGTTTCCACAGATACGCAGTATTTT
TRBD1	TRBV7-9	-	TRBJ1-5	CASSPGDRGRNQPQHF	TGTGCCAGCAGCCCCGGGGACAGGGGGAGAAATCAGCCCCAGCATTTT
TRBD2	TRBV11-2	-	TRBJ2-2	CASREGLSTGELFF	TGTGCCAGCCGGGAGGGCCTGAGCACCGGGGAGCTGTTTTTT
TRBD1	TRBV5-6	-	TRBJ1-1	CASSYDRDTEAFF	TGTGCCAGCAGCTATGACAGGGACACTGAAGCTTTCTTT
TRBD2	TRBV18	-	TRBJ2-2	CASSDSGANTGELFF	TGTGCCAGCTCCGATAGCGGGGCGAACACCGGGGAGCTGTTTTTT
-	TRBV11-2	few	TRBJ2-7	CASSTQGPSYEQYF	TGTGCCAGCAGCACCCAGGGGCCGAGCTACGAGCAGTACTTC
TRBD1	TRBV29-1	once	TRBJ2-1	CSALAGGRSNEQFF	TGCAGCGCCCTAGCAGGGGGCAGGAGCAATGAGCAGTTCTTC
TRBD1	TRBV7-3	-	TRBJ2-1	CASSRLGQGNNEQFF	TGTGCCAGCAGCCGACTTGGACAGGGTAACAATGAGCAGTTCTTC
TRBD2	TRBV7-3	-	TRBJ2-1	CASSPGTSGYNEQFF	TGTGCCAGCAGCCCCGGGACTAGCGGGTACAATGAGCAGTTCTTC
TRBD1	TRBV6-1	-	TRBJ1-2	CASRTPGQDGYTF	TGTGCCAGCCGTACCCCGGGACAGGACGGCTACACCTTC
-	TRBV29-1	-	TRBJ1-1	CSGVILMDTEAFF	TGCAGCGGAGTGATATTAATGGACACTGAAGCTTTCTTT
TRBD2	TRBV6-1	-	TRBJ2-2	CASSEGLAGAVGELFF	TGTGCCAGCAGTGAAGGACTAGCGGGAGCGGTCGGGGAGCTGTTTTTT
-	TRBV20-1	-	TRBJ2-3	CSARRGDTQYF	TGCAGTGCCCGTCGGGGGGATACGCAGTATTTT
-	TRBV6-6	few	TRBJ1-4	CASSSGQATNEKLFF	TGTGCCAGCAGCTCAGGACAAGCAACTAATGAAAAACTGTTTTTT
-	TRBV6-6	-	TRBJ1-5	CASSYGRVAQPQHF	TGTGCCAGCAGTTACGGCAGGGTGGCTCAGCCCCAGCATTTT
-	TRBV12-1	few	TRBJ1-5	CASSQDTGNSNQPQHF	TGTGCCAGCAGCCAGGACACCGGTAATAGCAATCAGCCCCAGCATTTT
TRBD2	TRBV30	few	TRBJ2-5	CAWSVMAGGQETQYF	TGTGCCTGGAGTGTAATGGCGGGGGGGCAAGAGACCCAGTACTTC
-	TRBV20-1	-	TRBJ1-1	CSARDLTEAFF	TGCAGTGCTAGAGACCTTACTGAAGCTTTCTTT
TRBD1	TRBV6-5	-	TRBJ1-1	CASSYSAGGTEAFF	TGTGCCAGCAGTTACTCCGCAGGGGGCACTGAAGCTTTCTTT
TRBD2	TRBV30	-	TRBJ2-5	CAWSVLVGLGETQYF	TGTGCCTGGAGTGTACTGGTGGGACTAGGAGAGACCCAGTACTTC
-	TRBV19	few	TRBJ1-3	CATERTPGNTIYF	TGTGCCACCGAGCGGACTCCTGGAAACACCATATATTTT
-	TRBV2	-	TRBJ1-1	CASSPDRTEAFF	TGTGCCAGCAGCCCCGACAGGACTGAAGCTTTCTTT
-	TRBV10-2	few	TRBJ1-5	CASSEYRYQPQHF	TGCGCCAGCAGTGAGTACCGGTATCAGCCCCAGCATTTT
TRBD2	TRBV7-2	-	TRBJ2-1	CASSPGLAGYNEQFF	TGTGCCAGCAGCCCGGGACTAGCGGGATACAATGAGCAGTTCTTC
-	TRBV28	few	TRBJ2-7	CASSLAASGRYEQYF	TGTGCCAGCAGTTTAGCTGCGTCAGGGCGATACGAGCAGTACTTC
-	TRBV2	once	TRBJ2-7	CASSEERSASYEQYF	TGTGCCAGCAGTGAAGAACGGAGCGCATCCTACGAGCAGTACTTC
TRBD2	TRBV4-1	few	TRBJ2-6	CASSHAGGPMGANVLTF	TGCGCCAGCAGCCACGCGGGAGGGCCGATGGGGGCCAACGTCCTGACTTTC
-	TRBV9	-	TRBJ1-1	CASSVGGTNTEAFF	TGTGCCAGCAGCGTAGGAGGTACCAACACTGAAGCTTTCTTT
-	TRBV9	-	TRBJ1-2	CASSVEGRGYGYTF	TGTGCCAGCAGCGTAGAGGGGCGCGGCTATGGCTACACCTTC
-	TRBV7-2	-	TRBJ2-5	CASSPPWGLSKTQYF	TGTGCCAGCAGCCCCCCGTGGGGACTGTCGAAGACCCAGTACTTC
TRBD2	TRBV10-3	-	TRBJ2-3	CAIGLAGPGDTQYF	TGTGCCATTGGACTAGCGGGGCCAGGGGATACGCAGTATTTT
TRBD1	TRBV9	-	TRBJ1-3	CASSVTGSSGNTIYF	TGTGCCAGCAGCGTGACAGGGAGCTCTGGAAACACCATATATTTT
TRBD2	TRBV15	-	TRBJ2-7	CATSRDLAGGREQYF	TGTGCCACCAGCAGAGACTTAGCGGGAGGTCGCGAGCAGTACTTC
TRBD2	TRBV2	medium-sized	TRBJ2-7	CASSVRTSGRYSYEQYF	TGTGCCAGCAGTGTCAGGACTAGCGGGAGGTATTCCTACGAGCAGTACTTC